This T cell receptor (beta chain) comes out of a study of early T cells in non-severe SARS-CoV-2 infection. TCRdb used MiXCR to reprocess the 5' RACE reads, holding one entry per CDR3 protein. The profile shows some 110,000 distinct CDR3 sequences, around 14% of them singletons. CDR3 length equals 15 residues. Germline CDR1 and CDR2: SGHRS and YFSETQ. J was trimmed by 2 bases and V by 1 base; bases with no gene match: 5. Many counts were recorded for this clonotype. This sequence joins TRBV5-1 and TRBJ2-5; TRBD1 agrees at 7 bases. This TCR was recovered from an adult who was a healthcare worker with PCR-confirmed SARS-CoV-2 infection or an uninfected control (not recorded which). Sequenced sample: whole blood. This chain's CDR3 is CASSLWGQSQETQYF. CDR3 in DNA: TGCGCCAGCAGCTTGTGGGGACAGTCGCAAGAGACCCAGTACTTC.